Listed here are 30 T cell receptor beta chains from one sample, sequenced in a study of shared clonotypes between healthy human individuals. TCRdb's table, derived via immunoSEQ multiplex PCR, lists solely in-frame clones and lacks some. The sample lists over 700,000 clones; just under 75% were seen once. The sample comprised memory CD4+ T cells sorted from blood. Subset described: CD45RA-negative fraction. Receptors were obtained from a woman aged 25 to 45 in good health.

The V gene is TRBV5-1, the J gene TRBJ1-2, with D possibly TRBD1 on 6 matching bases. V lost 7 bases to trimming and J lost 0 bases, with 22 bases between them. The CDR3 consists of 17 residues. In germline, CDR1 is SGHRS, CDR2 YFSETQ. The CDR3 here is CASSTLGGTRTNYGYTF. The CDR3 DNA sequence: TGCGCCAGCTCAACATTGGGCGGGACAAGGACTAACTATGGCTACACCTTC.

The chain combines TRBV5-1 with TRBJ2-7; no clear D gene. The CDR3 sequence is 13 residues long. Trimming cost V 7 bases and J 2 bases, with 13 bases left between them. Germline-derived CDR1 and CDR2 are SGHRS and YFSETQ. CDR3 in amino acids: CASSSDGTYEQYF. The CDR3 nucleotides read TGCGCCAGCTCCTCGGACGGAACCTACGAGCAGTACTTC.

The chain combines TRBV29-1 with TRBJ1-1, with 10 bases lining up with TRBD1. CDR1 SQVTM and CDR2 ANQGSEA come from the germline V gene. The length of the CDR3 is 13 residues. V was clipped by 7 bases and J by 5 bases; unmatched bases: 7. The CDR3 here is CSATRDRGTEAFF. CDR3 bases: TGCAGCGCTACACGGGACAGGGGAACTGAAGCTTTCTTT.

The V call is TRBV27, the J call TRBJ1-1; D is ambiguous. The length of the CDR3 is 13 residues. With 5 bases removed from V and 1 base from J, the gap between germline ends came to 8 bases. The germline gives CDR1 MNHEY, CDR2 SMNVEV (reference sequence). CDR3 residues: CASSPWTNTEAFF. For the CDR3, the DNA is TGTGCCAGCAGTCCCTGGACGAACACTGAAGCTTTCTTT.

V and J are TRBV2 and TRBJ2-3; 10 bases map to TRBD2. The CDR3 has 15 amino acids. Germline trimming cut 6 bases from V and 1 base from J; bases unmatched to any gene: 4. Germline assignment: CDR1 SNHLY and CDR2 FYNNEI. This CDR3 reads CASRGLAARTDTQYF. In DNA form, the CDR3 reads TGTGCCAGCAGAGGACTAGCGGCACGCACAGATACGCAGTATTTT.

The V gene is TRBV28, the J gene TRBJ1-1; D is possibly TRBD1 (6 bases). Germline assignment: CDR1 MDHEN and CDR2 SYDVKM. The CDR3 is made up of 14 amino acids. Trimming shortened V by 0 bases and J by 11 bases, and 16 bases separated the two germline ends. CDR3 in amino acids: CASSLWTGRSAAFF. The CDR3 DNA reads as TGTGCCAGCAGTTTATGGACAGGTCGTTCTGCGGCTTTCTTT.

The chain is built from TRBV28 and TRBJ1-2; 8 bases map to TRBD1. This CDR3 region has 17 residues. Germline V lookup: CDR1 MDHEN, CDR2 SYDVKM. V was pared by 1 base and J by 8 bases, with 15 bases of the junction left unmatched. As DNA, the CDR3 is TGTGCCAGCAGTTTATTCATCGGGACAGGAATGACAAAAGGCTACACCTTC. Translated: CASSLFIGTGMTKGYTF.

The chain carries TRBV5-1 and TRBJ2-1, with 11 nucleotides matching TRBD2. Trimming removed 0 bases from V and 6 bases from J; junction bases left unmatched: 5. Germline V lookup: CDR1 SGHRS, CDR2 YFSETQ. The CDR3 spans 16 residues. CDR3 protein: CASSLVLAGGSNEQFF. In nucleotides, the CDR3 is TGCGCCAGCAGCTTGGTCCTAGCGGGAGGATCCAATGAGCAGTTCTTC.

This clone is a singleton in its sample. The chain couples TRBV19 to TRBJ2-7; D is possibly TRBD1 (6 bases). Trimming removed 4 bases at V and 5 bases at J, with 18 bases between. The CDR3 is 15 amino acids. Looked up from germline, CDR1 is LNHDA and CDR2 is SQIVND (reference sequence). In DNA, the CDR3 is TGTGCCAGTAGTACTACAGGGACCAGAAGTAACGAGCAGTACTTC. Translating it yields CASSTTGTRSNEQYF.

The chain recombines TRBV2 with TRBJ1-1; weak D call: TRBD1 (5 bases). The CDR3 is made up of 14 amino acids. Trimming removed 4 bases at V and 3 bases at J, with 12 bases between. Germline V gives CDR1 SNHLY, CDR2 FYNNEI. The CDR3 here is CASSVTGRDTEAFF. Here the CDR3 DNA reads TGTGCCAGCAGTGTAACGGGCAGGGACACTGAAGCTTTCTTT.

The gene calls are TRBV7-6 and TRBJ2-7; no clear D. The V gene's germline CDR1 is SGHVS and CDR2 FNYEAQ. The CDR3 has 12 amino acids. V was cut by 1 base and J by 6 bases, with 7 bases left in between. The CDR3 reads CASSLGRIEQYF. CDR3 sequence (DNA): TGTGCCAGCAGCTTAGGACGGATCGAGCAGTACTTC. The full variable domain, its missing parts supplied by reference TRBV7-6 and TRBJ2-7, is GAGVSQSPRYKVTKRGQDVALRCDPISGHVSLYWYRQALGQGPEFLTYFNYEAQQDKSGLPNDRFSAERPEGSISTLTIQRTEQRDSAMYRCASSLGRIEQYFGPGTRLTVT.

There are a few counts of this clone. The J gene is TRBJ1-2, the V gene TRBV5-6; D may be TRBD1 (5 bases). The CDR3 totals 13 residues. Looked up from germline, CDR1 is SGHDT and CDR2 is YYEEEE. The V end was cut by 2 bases, the J end by 7 bases, with 12 bases between. The CDR3 DNA reads as TGTGCCAGCAGCTTCTCCAGGGTGGGTGGCTACACCTTC. Translated: CASSFSRVGGYTF.

This chain joins TRBV6-1 and TRBJ2-3; TRBD2 aligns across 9 bases. Trimming at V came to 2 bases and at J to 0 bases, leaving 6 bases not matched to a gene. The CDR3 runs to 17 residues. From germline, CDR1 is MNHNS and CDR2 SASEGT. In DNA, the CDR3 is TGTGCCAGCAGTGAATGGGCTAGCGGGGTAAGCACAGATACGCAGTATTTT. This encodes CASSEWASGVSTDTQYF.

V usage is TRBV5-1 and J usage is TRBJ1-1; a weak D match, TRBD1 (6 bases). CDR1 and CDR2 from the germline V gene are SGHRS and YFSETQ. CDR3 length: 15 residues. V lost 2 bases to trimming and J lost 1 base, with 12 bases between them. The DNA of the CDR3 is TGCGCCAGCAGCTTTGCCCCGGGGGCGAACACTGAAGCTTTCTTT. Amino acid sequence: CASSFAPGANTEAFF.

The chain uses TRBV18 and TRBJ1-4; D is ambiguous. The CDR3 contains 13 residues. Trimming took 3 bases from V and 5 from J, leaving 7 bases between them. Germline lookup yields CDR1 KGHSH and CDR2 LQKENI. The CDR3 sequence is CASSPDQNEKLFF. The CDR3 coding sequence is TGTGCCAGCTCACCGGATCAGAATGAAAAACTGTTTTTT.

The V and J genes are TRBV6-4 and TRBJ1-4; a possible D gene is TRBD1 (5 bases). The CDR3 spans 16 residues. V dropped 2 bases and J dropped 6 bases, with 16 bases sitting between them. Germline values: CDR1 MRHNA, CDR2 SNTAGT. Here the CDR3 reads CASSDTRGGEDEKLFF. The CDR3, as DNA: TGTGCCAGCAGTGACACCCGGGGGGGGGAGGATGAAAAACTGTTTTTT.

This clone showed up just once. CDR3 DNA sequence: TGCGCCAGCAGCTTGGAAGGATACACCTACAATGAGCAGTTCTTC. This codes for CASSLEGYTYNEQFF. The genes are TRBV5-1 and TRBJ2-1, with D unclear. V was shortened by 0 bases and J by 2 bases, with 9 bases between the two germline ends. The CDR3 loop spans 15 amino acids. In germline, CDR1 is SGHRS, CDR2 YFSETQ.

V is TRBV28 and J is TRBJ2-1; TRBD2 might be the D (6 bases). The V and J ends lost 8 bases and 6 bases respectively, with 17 bases between them. The germline V gene encodes CDR1 MDHEN and CDR2 SYDVKM. There are 14 residues in the CDR3. The CDR3 DNA reads TGTGCCAGCGGGGGGAAAAAGGGAATCAATGAGCAGTTCTTC. It translates to CASGGKKGINEQFF.

The chain is built from TRBV6-1 and TRBJ2-1, with 10 nucleotides matching TRBD2. Trimming cost V 6 bases and J 3 bases; bases outside gene matches: 2. The length of the CDR3 is 14 residues. The V gene's germline CDR1 is MNHNS and CDR2 SASEGT. CDR3 DNA: TGTGCCAGCAGCGGACTAGCGGTCTACAATGAGCAGTTCTTC. Translated, it gives CASSGLAVYNEQFF.

In this sample, this clone turned up once. The chain combines TRBV19 with TRBJ1-2; a weak D match, TRBD1 (6 bases). The germline V and J ends were trimmed by 7 bases and 4 bases, with 25 bases remaining between them. Per germline, CDR1 LNHDA and CDR2 SQIVND (reference sequence). CDR3 size: 17 residues. The CDR3 sequence is CASTSAATGSLIYGYTF. For the CDR3, the DNA is TGTGCCAGTACCTCGGCGGCGACAGGCTCCTTAATCTATGGCTACACCTTC.

The chain links TRBV28 to TRBJ2-1; 7 bases are a match to TRBD1. The CDR3 length is 15 residues. V shed 5 bases and J 6 bases; nucleotides not matched to a gene: 10. Germline values: CDR1 MDHEN, CDR2 SYDVKM. This chain's CDR3 is CASSPSRGPSNEQFF. CDR3 sequence (DNA): TGTGCCAGCAGTCCCTCGAGGGGGCCTAGCAATGAGCAGTTCTTC.

This chain connects TRBV4-2 to TRBJ2-7; D remains unclear. The V gene's germline CDR1 is LGHNA and CDR2 YNFKEQ. This CDR3 has 15 residues. V was trimmed by 5 bases and J by 2 bases, leaving 16 bases between them. The CDR3 coding sequence is TGTGCCAGCAGCTTACGGAGAGCCGACACCTACGAGCAGTACTTC. Its translation: CASSLRRADTYEQYF.

The chain couples TRBV25-1 to TRBJ2-7, with 8 bases lining up with TRBD1. Unmatched junction bases numbered 13, after V lost 3 bases and J lost 0 bases. Germline CDR1 MGHDK, CDR2 SYGVNS. The CDR3 has 18 amino acids. CDR3 sequence: CASSELGQGVSSSYEQYF. CDR3 nucleotide sequence: TGTGCCAGCAGTGAGCTCGGACAGGGCGTATCTAGCTCCTACGAGCAGTACTTC.

The chain is built from TRBV5-4 and TRBJ2-1; D unclear. Germline CDR1 and CDR2: SGHNT and YYREEE (reference sequence). The CDR3 extends over 13 amino acids. Deletions cut 0 bases from V and 8 bases from J, with 9 bases between. The CDR3 DNA reads TGTGCCAGCAGCTTGGTAGGGATAGATGAGCAGTTCTTC. Translation: CASSLVGIDEQFF.

Comment on this clone: Other DNA sequences of this sample code for an identical CDR3. The V and J genes are TRBV7-2 and TRBJ1-2; tentatively, D is TRBD1 (5 bases). Trimming shortened V by 6 bases and J by 2 bases, and 10 bases separated the two germline ends. CDR1 and CDR2 from the germline V gene are SGHTA and FQGNSA. The CDR3 has 13 residues. CDR3 amino acids: CASRPDSNYGYTF. DNA of the CDR3: TGTGCCAGCAGACCTGACAGCAACTATGGCTACACCTTC.

V is TRBV7-9 and J is TRBJ1-4; D call uncertain. The CDR3 runs 14 residues. The germline gives CDR1 SEHNR, CDR2 FQNEAQ (reference sequence). V was shortened by 1 base and J by 8 bases, with 11 bases between the two germline ends. Here the CDR3 reads CASSLVPNGEKLFF. The CDR3 DNA reads TGTGCCAGCAGCTTAGTCCCAAACGGGGAAAAACTGTTTTTT.

The chain recombines TRBV6-1 with TRBJ2-2; 9 bases are a match to TRBD2. Trimming took 5 bases from V and 7 from J; bases not matched to a gene: 8. CDR1 and CDR2 (germline): MNHNS, SASEGT. The length of the CDR3 is 15 residues. CDR3 protein: CASSTHSGRIGELFF. DNA for the CDR3: TGTGCCAGCAGTACCCATAGCGGGAGAATCGGGGAGCTGTTTTTT.

This clone occurred a few times. The CDR3 is CASSARVDGYGYTF. The CDR3 region has the DNA TGTGCCAGCAGTGCAAGGGTGGATGGCTATGGCTACACCTTC. This chain joins TRBV2 and TRBJ1-2, with D unclear. Germline values: CDR1 SNHLY, CDR2 FYNNEI. Between the trimmed V and J ends, which lost 4 bases and 4 bases, there was a span of 13 bases. This CDR3 region has 14 residues.

The genes are TRBV23-1 and TRBJ2-3; 9 bases map to TRBD2. TRBV23-1 is reported as an ORF; its role is uncertain. The CDR3 runs to 22 residues. The V and J ends lost 0 bases and 4 bases, in that order; junction bases with no gene match: 23. The CDR3 sequence: CASSQSGFRGSLAGGRPDTQYF. The DNA of the CDR3 is TGCGCCAGCAGTCAATCTGGTTTCAGGGGAAGTCTTGCGGGAGGGCGACCAGATACGCAGTATTTT.

The chain joins TRBV30 to TRBJ2-7, with no clear D. Germline V lookup: CDR1 GTSNPN, CDR2 SVGIG (reference sequence). V was shortened by 0 bases and J by 6 bases, with 15 bases between the two germline ends. The length of the CDR3 is 14 residues. CDR3 loop: CAWSVRSGWAEQYF. CDR3 nucleotide sequence: TGTGCCTGGAGTGTACGATCCGGCTGGGCCGAGCAGTACTTC.